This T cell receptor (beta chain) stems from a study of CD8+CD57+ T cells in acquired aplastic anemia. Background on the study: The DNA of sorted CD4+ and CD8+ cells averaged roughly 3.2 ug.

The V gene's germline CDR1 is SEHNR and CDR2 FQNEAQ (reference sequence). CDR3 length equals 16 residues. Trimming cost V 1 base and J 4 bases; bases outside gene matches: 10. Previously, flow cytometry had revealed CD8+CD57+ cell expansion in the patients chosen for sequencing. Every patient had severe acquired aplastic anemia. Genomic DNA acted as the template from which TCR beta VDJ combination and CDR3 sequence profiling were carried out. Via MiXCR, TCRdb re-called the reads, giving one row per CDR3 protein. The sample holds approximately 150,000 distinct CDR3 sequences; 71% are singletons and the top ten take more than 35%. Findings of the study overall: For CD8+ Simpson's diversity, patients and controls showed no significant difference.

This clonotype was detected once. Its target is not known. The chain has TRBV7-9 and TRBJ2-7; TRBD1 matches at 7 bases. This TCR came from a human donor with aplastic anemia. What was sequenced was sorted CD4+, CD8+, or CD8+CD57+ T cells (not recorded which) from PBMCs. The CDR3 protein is CASSLEVDRAGYEQYF. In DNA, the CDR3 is TGTGCCAGCAGCTTAGAAGTTGACAGGGCCGGGTACGAGCAGTACTTC.